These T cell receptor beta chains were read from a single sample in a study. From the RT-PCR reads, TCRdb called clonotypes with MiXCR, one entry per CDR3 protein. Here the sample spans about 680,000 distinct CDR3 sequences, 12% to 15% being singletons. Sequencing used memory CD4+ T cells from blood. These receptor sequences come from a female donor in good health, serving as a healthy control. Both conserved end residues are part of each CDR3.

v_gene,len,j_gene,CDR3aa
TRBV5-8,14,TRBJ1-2,CASSLVGGVGGYTF
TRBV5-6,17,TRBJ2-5,CASRTEDPLATQGTQYF
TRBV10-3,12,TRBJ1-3,CATGSSGNTIYF
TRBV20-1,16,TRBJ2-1,CSARALGTGLYNEQFF
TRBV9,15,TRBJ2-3,CASSQGAVSTDTQYF
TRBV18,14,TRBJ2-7,CASSPADRGGEQYF
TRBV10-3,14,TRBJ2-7,CAISERRDVYEQYF
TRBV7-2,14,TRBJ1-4,CASSLWAFNEKLFF
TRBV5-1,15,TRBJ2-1,CASSLGSGSLNEQFF
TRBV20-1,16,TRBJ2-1,CSARGGTGGSYNEQFF
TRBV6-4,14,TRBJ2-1,CASSILAGGGEQFF
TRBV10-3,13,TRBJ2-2,CAISENLTGELFF
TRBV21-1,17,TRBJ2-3,CATYNSRTGERTDTQYF
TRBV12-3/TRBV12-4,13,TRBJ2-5,CASRPVLLETQYF
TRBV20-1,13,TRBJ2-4,CSASVGQGAIQYF
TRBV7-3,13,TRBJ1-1,CASSLMGQNEAFF
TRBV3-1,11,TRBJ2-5,CASRDGETQYF
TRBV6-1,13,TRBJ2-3,CASILVRGNTQYF
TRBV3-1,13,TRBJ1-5,CASSQGRYQPQHF
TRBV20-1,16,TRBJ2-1,CSARLLGAGFYNEQFF
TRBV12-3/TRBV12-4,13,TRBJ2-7,CASTTDSYYEQYF
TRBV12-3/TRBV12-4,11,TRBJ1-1,CASSYRDEAFF
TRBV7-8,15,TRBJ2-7,CASSGASGSPYEQYF
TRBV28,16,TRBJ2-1,CASSLNVAGGDNEQFF
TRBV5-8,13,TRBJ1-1,CASSFPGTGKAFF
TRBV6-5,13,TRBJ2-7,CASRRNRGSEQYF
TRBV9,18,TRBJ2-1,CASSGPPQGLAGGAEQFF
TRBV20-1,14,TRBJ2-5,CSAHPDRGEETQYF
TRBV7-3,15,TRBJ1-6,CASSAHGGRNSPLHF
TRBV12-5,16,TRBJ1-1,CASGLKGHIPNTEAFF
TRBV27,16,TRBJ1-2,CASSPGGNVEYYGYTF
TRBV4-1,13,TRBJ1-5,CASSQDVVQPQHF
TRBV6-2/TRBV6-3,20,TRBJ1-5,CASSYSHQRTEGYDNQPQHF
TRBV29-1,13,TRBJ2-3,CSVGGREGDSQYF
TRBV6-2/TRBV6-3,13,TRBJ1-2,CASIDALFNGYTF
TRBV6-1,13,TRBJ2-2,CASSEGNTGELFF
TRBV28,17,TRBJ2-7,CASRGLAGDRYSYEQYF
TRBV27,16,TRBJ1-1,CASSSGQGKGNTEVFF
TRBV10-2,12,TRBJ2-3,CASSDYGDTQYF
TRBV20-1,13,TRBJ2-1,CSAPHYPYNEQFF
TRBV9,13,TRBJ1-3,CASSVDLGNTIYF
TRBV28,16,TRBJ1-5,CASKPGQGRYNQPQHF
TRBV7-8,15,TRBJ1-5,CASSRTGGWSQPQHF
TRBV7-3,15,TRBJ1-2,CASSVGQGMDYGYTF
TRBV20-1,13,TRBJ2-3,CSAKPRTGGLSYF
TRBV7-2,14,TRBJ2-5,CASSLMGSQETQYF
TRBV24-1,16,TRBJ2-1,CATSDLTSGRLYEQFF
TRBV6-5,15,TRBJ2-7,CATSRGRESSYEQYF
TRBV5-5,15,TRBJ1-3,CASSLGTGSGNTIYF
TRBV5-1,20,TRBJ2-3,CASSSAEPGLAGVGTDTQYF
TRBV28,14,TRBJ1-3,CASREDRVRNTIYF
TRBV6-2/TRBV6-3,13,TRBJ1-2,CASARDGDYGYTF
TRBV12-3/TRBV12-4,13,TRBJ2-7,CASSYSGRNEQYF
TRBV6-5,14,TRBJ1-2,CASSYRRVNYGYTF